Presented here are 14 T cell receptor beta chains from one specimen sequenced in a study of OX40 agonist ivuxolimab in advanced cancers. The method was the immunoSEQ multiplex PCR assay. TCRdb stores this immuneACCESS table with in-frame sequences only. Part of the clones is absent; in the studies checked, under half of the shortfall reflects unresolved V genes, and no reason is known for the rest. This sample comprises 20,000 to 25,000 clones, roughly four fifths of them detected only once. The top ten hold 20% to 25% of the sample. The starting material was CD4+ or CD8+ T cells sorted from blood, obtained in a trial of the OX40 agonist ivuxolimab. The origin of the receptors is an adult with an advanced solid tumor such as melanoma, head and neck, liver or kidney cancer.

J is TRBJ2-5 and V is TRBV6-5, with D maybe TRBD2 (5 bases). This CDR3 comprises 13 residues. V lost 6 bases, J lost 4 bases, and 12 bases lay in between. Germline V gene lookup returns CDR1 MNHEY and CDR2 SVGAGI. The CDR3 spells CASSPPGRETQYF. The CDR3 DNA sequence: TGTGCCAGCAGCCCCCCGGGGAGAGAGACCCAGTACTTC.

The chain couples TRBV28 to TRBJ2-7, with a tentative D call TRBD1 (5 bases). CDR1 and CDR2 from the germline V gene are MDHEN and SYDVKM. With 3 bases removed from V and 4 bases from J, the gap between germline ends came to 10 bases. This CDR3 has 13 residues. CDR3 region: CASSFQGIYEQYF. The CDR3 bases are TGTGCCAGCAGTTTTCAGGGAATTTACGAGCAGTACTTC.

The chain is built from TRBV7-3 and TRBJ2-5, with a tentative D call TRBD2 (6 bases). Looked up from germline, CDR1 is SGHTA and CDR2 is FQGTGA. V lost 0 bases and J lost 5, with 13 bases in between. This CDR3 spans 15 amino acids. As DNA, the CDR3 is TGTGCCAGCAGCTTAACAGGACTATTAGGGGAGACCCAGTACTTC. Residues: CASSLTGLLGETQYF. Looking up the rest from reference TRBV7-3 and TRBJ2-5 gives the full variable domain: GAGVSQTPSNKVTEKGKYVELRCDPISGHTALYWYRQSLGQGPEFLIYFQGTGAADDSGLPNDRFFAVRPEGSVSTLKIQRTERGDSAVYLCASSLTGLLGETQYFGPGTRLLVL.

The genes are TRBV2 and TRBJ2-3; D gene uncertain. Germline V gene lookup returns CDR1 SNHLY and CDR2 FYNNEI. This CDR3 region has 13 residues. The ends were cut back, 7 bases at V and 0 bases at J, with 8 bases in the middle. In DNA, the CDR3 is TGTGCCAGCATGTGGGTCAGCACAGATACGCAGTATTTT. As protein: CASMWVSTDTQYF.

The V and J genes are TRBV13 and TRBJ2-7; D gene ambiguous. This CDR3 comprises 13 residues. CDR1 and CDR2 (germline): PRHDT, FYEKMQ (reference sequence). V lost 8 bases, J lost 2 bases, and 13 bases lay in between. This chain's CDR3 is CASGNGRTYEQYF. The CDR3 bases are TGTGCCAGCGGTAATGGACGGACCTACGAGCAGTACTTC.

Written as DNA, the CDR3 is TGTGCCAGCAGTACCCGACAGGGAGACCTCTATAATTCACCCCTCCACTTT. Its translation: CASSTRQGDLYNSPLHF. This chain connects TRBV11-2 to TRBJ1-6; 7 nucleotides match TRBD1. The germline V gene has CDR1 SGHAT and CDR2 FQNNGV. Losses at the gene ends were 6 bases for V and 3 bases for J; bases not matched to a gene: 11. The length of the CDR3 is 17 residues.

The genes are TRBV4-2 and TRBJ2-1; the match to TRBD2 covers 7 bases. This CDR3 contains 15 residues. V gave up 0 bases and J gave up 2 bases; unmatched junction bases: 1. Germline CDR1 is LGHNA and CDR2 is YNFKEQ. CDR3 protein: CASSQDRGAYNEQFF. In DNA form, the CDR3 reads TGTGCCAGCAGCCAAGATCGGGGGGCCTACAATGAGCAGTTCTTC.

The chain employs TRBV7-9 and TRBJ1-5, with D perhaps TRBD1 (5 bases). V dropped 8 bases and J dropped 7 bases, with 18 bases sitting between them. This CDR3 is 14 amino acids long. In germline, CDR1 is SEHNR, CDR2 FQNEAQ (reference sequence). CDR3: CASSLWGVGQPQHF. In DNA form, the CDR3 reads TGTGCCAGCTCACTGTGGGGGGTCGGACAGCCCCAGCATTTT.

CDR3 residues: CASSYSAAGGQYF. The DNA for the CDR3 is TGTGCCAGCAGTTACTCGGCAGCTGGGGGTCAGTACTTC. V is TRBV6-5 and J is TRBJ2-7, with D perhaps given as TRBD1 or TRBD2 (5 bases each). Trimming left V 0 bases short and J 10 bases short, with 13 bases between. This CDR3 is 13 amino acids long. Germline values: CDR1 MNHEY, CDR2 SVGAGI.

The chain combines TRBV27 with TRBJ2-1; D is possibly TRBD1 (7 bases). Germline CDR1 is MNHEY and CDR2 is SMNVEV (reference sequence). The CDR3 runs 18 residues. V was pared by 4 bases and J by 5 bases, with 24 bases between. In nucleotides, the CDR3 is TGTGCCAGCAGTTCCATTCGTACAGGGGCGGGGTTTGACAATGAGCAGTTCTTC. This codes for CASSSIRTGAGFDNEQFF.

The chain joins TRBV4-3 to TRBJ2-5; 9 bases map to TRBD1. This CDR3 has 15 residues. Trimming took 0 bases from V and 5 from J; bases not matched to a gene: 4. CDR1 and CDR2 from the germline V gene are LGHNA and YSLEER. The CDR3 here is CASSQDWGQGETQYF. CDR3 coding DNA: TGCGCCAGCAGCCAAGATTGGGGACAGGGTGAGACCCAGTACTTC.

V is TRBV27 and J is TRBJ2-1, with TRBD2 identical over 10 bases. The CDR3 extends over 16 amino acids. The germline V gene has CDR1 MNHEY and CDR2 SMNVEV (reference sequence). Trimming cost V 4 bases and J 4 bases; bases outside gene matches: 7. DNA of the CDR3: TGTGCCAGCAGTTCCCTGGTAGCGGGAGGTTACAATGAGCAGTTCTTC. The encoded protein is CASSSLVAGGYNEQFF.

V gene TRBV7-9 combines with J gene TRBJ1-2; D uncertain. Germline loops: CDR1 SEHNR, CDR2 FQNEAQ (reference sequence). The CDR3 runs to 13 residues. V shed 3 bases and J shed 6 bases, with 11 bases lying between them. CDR3 sequence reads: CASSLAFRDGYTF. CDR3 nucleotide sequence: TGTGCCAGCAGCTTGGCCTTCCGCGATGGCTACACCTTC.

The chain carries TRBV7-2 and TRBJ2-1; 8 nucleotides agree with TRBD1. CDR1 and CDR2 (germline): SGHTA, FQGNSA. This CDR3 contains 15 residues. V was clipped by 5 bases and J by 7 bases; unmatched bases: 10. The CDR3 DNA reads as TGTGCCAGCAGCATCAGGGGGCTCAGTAAGAATGAGCAGTTCTTC. This codes for CASSIRGLSKNEQFF.